These T cell receptor beta chains were read from a single sample in a study of cytomegalovirus exposure and HLA in healthy donors. Here immunoSEQ multiplex PCR was the method, and the copy in TCRdb shows in-frame clones only, minus some. Among over 120,000 clones listed, approximately 80% were seen once. The sample taken for sequencing was PBMCs. These receptor sequences come from a man aged 25 to 40 in good health and CMV-seropositive. The CDR3 runs from the conserved cysteine through the conserved F or W. Some rows mark clone size as missing; the rest say once, few, many or name a class of expanded clone.

clone_size v_call cdr3_aa
NA TRBV19 CASSGGPGTGELFF
NA TRBV6-5 CASSYSQGSYEQYF
NA TRBV5-1 CASSFGGDTDTQYF
NA TRBV25-1 CASSDPSQGLEEEKLFF
NA TRBV19 CASQPGGGYSNQPQHF
NA TRBV19 CASSGTSPQETQYF
NA TRBV5-6 CASSLASGSNQETQYF
once TRBV27 CASSFWGDNQPQHF
NA TRBV10-3 CAISEERGGQETQYF
NA TRBV18 CATAPSGIYEQYF
NA TRBV6-1 CASSDSSGVGYTF
NA TRBV28 CASSSGHGTENTEAFF
once TRBV5-4 CASSLDLLAGGTQFF
NA TRBV2 CASSETGRKYQPQHF
NA TRBV5-4 CASSFVGTHNGYTF
medium-sized TRBV27 CASSFGVGFHEQYF
once TRBV5-4 CASSFRGGGNTQYF
NA TRBV6-5 CASSYHGQGNSPLHF
NA TRBV27 CASRKQGADTEAFF
NA TRBV13 CASSFPPSGSYNEQFF
NA TRBV19 CASSIAGGETQYF
NA TRBV7-8 CASSASGTGGVYGYTF
NA TRBV30 CAWSTDTYSYNSPLHF
NA TRBV19 CASSPLSGGLTDTQYF
NA TRBV9 CASSVEGTGYGYTF
NA TRBV5-5 CASSIESGTYNEQFF
NA TRBV7-2 CASSSWTSVNEQFF
NA TRBV7-9 CASSPQGSSYEQYF
NA TRBV6-6 CASQPGGTVYEQYF
NA TRBV10-2 CASSESGIGTGSYEQYF
few TRBV7-9 CASSSSGVGEQYF
NA TRBV27 CASSLYPTAAGAEAFF
once TRBV5-6 CASSLGQGGGGNQPQHF
NA TRBV6-5 CASSYMNRNTEAFF
once TRBV5-4 CASSPAGSYNEQFF